This T cell receptor beta chain emerged from a study of long-term antiretroviral therapy in people with HIV (dated by TCRdb to 2021 to 2024). About the study as a whole: The earliest samples were collected about a decade before the 2015 WHO recommendation for immediate ART, when ART was typically delayed until CD4 counts fell. Among the 25 to 30 participants with HIV, around ten were female. No cross-contamination during QIAcube processing was seen in test extractions of a monoclonal T-cell line run alongside a few dozen polyclonal samples. This retrospective serial study examined whether starting ART and sustained HIV suppression were associated with changes in the composition and diversity of the TRB repertoire in peripheral blood. A total of 150 to 200 cryopreserved PBMC samples were contributed to the cohort by 30 adults with confirmed HIV infection, with samples collected serially over a mean of approximately six years (range 1-12).

Study-wide findings and limitations: ART initiation was associated with a significant increase in TRB diversity, but diversity stayed significantly below transplant donor controls even after long-term ART. At every time point, the repertoire was dominated by expanded TRB clones first identified before ART initiation, although this dominance fluctuated and, in many PLHIV, declined after ART. HIV repertoires had narrower CDR3 length ranges than controls, and the network structure suggested an antigen-experienced repertoire that shifted only slightly toward naive after ART. Because pre-ART samples had limited cell numbers, unsorted PBMC were profiled rather than sorted CD4+ and CD8+ T cells. Inferences about post-ART repertoire changes were limited because no data were available on ART adherence, viral resistance or therapy changes. The samples span the years 2004 to 2017, and the ART regimens used may be less effective than current regimens. Because PBMC availability was limited, only the TCR beta chain was sequenced, with no alpha chain pairing.

Sequencing of the TRB variable region was done with the immunoSEQ hsTCRB v3.0 assay at survey level resolution. TRB sequencing targeted a depth of about 40,000-50,000 T-cell genomes per sample. An Illumina MiSeq with a v3 150-cycle kit was used to sequence the pooled TRB libraries. The original methods were these. Repertoire analysis was performed in R inside a reproducible Nextflow workflow that covered QC, data transformation and analysis. Custom analyses were implemented in LymphoSeq2, an R package for AIRR-Seq data exploration. A few samples that yielded fewer than 5000 total TRB sequences were excluded, so that fewer than 200 HIV repertoires were analyzed. Of the roughly 190 retained HIV repertoires, some 60 were collected before and roughly 130 after ART initiation. Each repertoire was downsampled to 5000 TRB nucleotide sequences, and summary statistics were averaged across 100 downsampling iterations. TRB sequences were retained for analysis only if CDR3 regions of at least seven amino acids were present. Two measures captured diversity: a Shannon entropy-derived clonality score and the Gini coefficient. In repertoire networks, the top 5000 CDR3 amino acid sequences were linked whenever an edit distance of one separated two sequences. Antigen specificity groups and MHC restriction were predicted for TRB CDR3 amino acid sequences with GLIPH2. To flag known associations with CMV, EBV, HIV or tissue antigens, CDR3 amino acid sequences were compared against VDJdb and McPAS-TCR. Pre-ART, post-ART and control groups were compared with Wilcoxon signed-rank tests and Holm-Bonferroni correction. What TCRdb holds here is the immuneACCESS table cut down to in-frame rearrangements. Part of the clones is not present; checked against another copy, under half of the missing clones reflect an unresolved V gene, and the others are unexplained. The V and J calls and clone size are taken from that table; D and trimming were inferred from the DNA. This sample holds about 23,000 clones; approximately 80% were observed only once. Around 5% of the sample goes to the ten largest clones.

Participants were included only if at least one PBMC sample before ART initiation and at least two post-ART samples were available. All participants with HIV were treated in the United States of America. Before DNA extraction, cryopreserved samples containing about 0.9-10 million PBMC were thawed and washed. At the time of the earliest PBMC sample, participants with HIV were aged between roughly 20 and 54 years. Each participant contributed PBMC samples from 1-4 timepoints before ART initiation and 2-8 timepoints after ART initiation, with a median of 7 samples. For every participant, serial HIV viral load, CD4+ T-cell count, ART history and demographic data were obtained. Genomic DNA was extracted from unsorted PBMC with a Qiagen kit on a QIAcube, processed in batches of 12 samples. About this clone itself: Its specific antigen is unknown. Nothing much larger sits one base from this clone, and base qualities are not available.

V is reduced by 6 bases and J by 3 bases, leaving a spacing of 15 bases between them. From the cysteine up to the phenylalanine, the CDR3 has a length of 14 residues. Only the CDR3 portion is preserved as DNA: 42 bases, with reading frame beginning at the first base. As encoded in the germline V gene (reference sequence), CDR1 is MNHEY while CDR2 is SMNVEV. The chain is made from TRBV27 and TRBJ2-7, and the D gene may be TRBD1, 5 bases matching. This receptor was taken from a man aged 50 to 59 with HIV. The material was unsorted PBMCs, obtained 0.3 years after starting antiretroviral therapy. The DNA sequence reads TGTGCCAGCAGGCCTCATGTCAGGGACTACGAGCAGTACTTC. It translates as CASRPHVRDYEQYF.